The 15 T cell receptor beta chains below come from one sample, sequenced in a study of T cells in Graves' hyperthyroidism and ophthalmopathy. RNA transcripts were the template for amplifying TCR beta CDR3 regions. In the first-round RT-PCR of the TCR CDR3, the HTBI primer set was used. MiXCR, run by TCRdb on the multiplex PCR reads, gives a single entry per CDR3 protein. Here the sample spans approximately 420,000 distinct CDR3 sequences, 12% to 15% being singletons. Sample: blood. These receptors all stem from a woman younger than 30 with Graves' hyperthyroidism.

This chain links TRBV19 with TRBJ2-1; TRBD2 matches at 10 bases. This CDR3 region has 17 residues. Germline V lookup: CDR1 LNHDA, CDR2 SQIVND (reference sequence). V was pared by 2 bases and J by 4 bases, with 8 bases of the junction left unmatched. DNA of the CDR3: TGTGCCAGTAGTATATTCCCTAGCGGGAGCGCATACAATGAGCAGTTCTTC. Amino acids: CASSIFPSGSAYNEQFF.

This clonotype occurred many times. The V call is TRBV28, the J call TRBJ2-3; 9 nucleotides match TRBD2. V lost 5 bases to trimming and J lost 0 bases; unmatched junction nucleotides: 9. This CDR3 is 17 amino acids long. Per the germline V gene, CDR1 is MDHEN and CDR2 is SYDVKM. The CDR3 DNA sequence: TGTGCCAGCAGTCCGGAGACTAGCGGCCTTAGCACAGATACGCAGTATTTT. Translated: CASSPETSGLSTDTQYF.

This clonotype was seen at least ten times. V gene TRBV6-2 or TRBV6-3 combines with J gene TRBJ2-7; a weak D match, TRBD2 (5 bases). CDR1 is MNHEY and CDR2 is SVGEGT in the germline V gene. The CDR3 is 13 amino acids. The germline V and J ends were trimmed by 8 bases and 6 bases, with 17 bases remaining between them. The CDR3 spells CASGRLASTEQYF. CDR3 sequence (DNA): TGTGCCAGCGGCCGGCTAGCCAGTACCGAGCAGTACTTC.

This clonotype was found many times. J is TRBJ2-7 and V is TRBV20-1; 9 nucleotides agree with TRBD2. Per the germline V gene, CDR1 is DFQATT and CDR2 is SNEGSKA (reference sequence). With V trimmed by 3 bases and J by 2 bases, 11 bases remained unmatched. This CDR3 comprises 16 residues. The CDR3 nucleotides are TGCAGTGCTAGCGGCCCCGAGCTAGCGGGGACCTACGAGCAGTACTTC. This encodes CSASGPELAGTYEQYF.

At least ten counts were recorded for this clonotype. The chain employs TRBV6-5 and TRBJ2-5; no firm D call. The V end lost 2 bases, the J end lost 4 bases, and 11 bases lay between the germline ends. The CDR3 is 14 amino acids. From germline, CDR1 is MNHEY and CDR2 SVGAGI. The CDR3 here is CASSYRALGETQYF. CDR3 coding DNA: TGTGCCAGCAGTTACCGGGCCCTGGGAGAGACCCAGTACTTC.

The V gene is TRBV11-2, the J gene TRBJ2-7, with D possibly matching TRBD1 (6 bases). Germline CDR1 reads SGHAT; CDR2 reads FQNNGV. The CDR3 is made up of 16 amino acids. The V and J ends lost 4 bases and 3 bases respectively, with 19 bases between them. In DNA, the CDR3 is TGTGCCAGCAGCTCGGTAACAGGGTCTTTCTACTACGAGCAGTACTTC. This codes for CASSSVTGSFYYEQYF.

The rearrangement joins TRBV6-1 to TRBJ2-2; 13 bases match TRBD2. CDR1 is MNHNS, CDR2 SASEGT, per germline. The CDR3 runs to 20 residues. The ends lost 5 bases at V and 0 bases at J; junction bases unmatched: 12. CDR3 in amino acids: CASSLTSGRAASANTGELFF. The CDR3 bases are TGTGCCAGCAGTTTAACTAGCGGGAGGGCCGCATCAGCGAACACCGGGGAGCTGTTTTTT.

In its sample, this clonotype was seen a few times. The V call is TRBV10-1, the J call TRBJ2-1; the match to TRBD2 covers 15 bases. The trim removed 7 bases at V and 5 bases at J, leaving 6 bases unmatched. The CDR3 contains 16 residues. Germline loops: CDR1 WNHNN, CDR2 SYGVQD (reference sequence). This CDR3 is CASTGLAGGPHNEQFF. Here the CDR3 DNA reads TGCGCCAGCACCGGACTAGCGGGAGGGCCCCACAATGAGCAGTTCTTC.

This clonotype appeared many times. This chain connects TRBV20-1 to TRBJ2-1, with 11 positions matching TRBD2. J gave up 10 bases and V 2 bases, and 4 bases lay outside the gene matches. The germline gives CDR1 DFQATT, CDR2 SNEGSKA (reference sequence). The CDR3 totals 13 residues. CDR3 amino acids: CSARRLAGGEQFF. Here the CDR3 DNA reads TGCAGTGCTAGACGTCTAGCGGGAGGCGAGCAGTTCTTC.

Many counts were recorded for this clonotype. This chain connects TRBV28 to TRBJ2-7; TRBD2 is a possible D gene (5 bases). The germline CDR1 and CDR2 sequences are MDHEN and SYDVKM. The V and J ends lost 4 bases and 4 bases respectively, with 8 bases between them. The CDR3 runs to 12 residues. CDR3 loop: CASSSDLYEQYF. The DNA for the CDR3 is TGTGCCAGCAGTTCGGACTTATACGAGCAGTACTTC.

This clonotype has ten or more counts. The V and J genes are TRBV6-2 or TRBV6-3 and TRBJ1-5; D unclear. Germline CDR1 is MNHEY and CDR2 is SVGEGT. The length of the CDR3 is 14 residues. The germline V and J ends were trimmed by 5 bases and 3 bases, with 11 bases remaining between them. Here the CDR3 DNA reads TGTGCCAGCAGTCCCAACAGTCTCAATCAGCCCCAGCATTTT. It codes for CASSPNSLNQPQHF.

This clonotype has at least ten counts. V gene TRBV30 combines with J gene TRBJ2-7, with 9 bases lining up with TRBD1. CDR1 GTSNPN and CDR2 SVGIG come from the germline V gene (reference sequence). The CDR3 length is 15 residues. The V segment lost 1 base and the J segment 0 bases; nucleotides outside the gene matches: 4. The DNA for the CDR3 is TGTGCCTGGAGTGGAGACAGGGGGTTCTCCTACGAGCAGTACTTC. This gives the protein CAWSGDRGFSYEQYF.

In its sample, this clonotype was seen many times. The chain employs TRBV12-3 or TRBV12-4 and TRBJ2-1; no firm D call. This CDR3 region has 11 residues. With 4 bases removed from V and 10 bases from J, the gap between germline ends came to 8 bases. CDR3 coding DNA: TGTGCCAGCAGTTCCGGAGCGGAGCAGTTCTTC. Translation gives CASSSGAEQFF.

This clonotype was observed at least ten times. The V call is TRBV20-1, the J call TRBJ2-7; possible D gene TRBD2, 7 bases. Germline assignment: CDR1 DFQATT and CDR2 SNEGSKA (reference sequence). There are 14 residues in the CDR3. Trimming removed 5 bases from V and 1 base from J, with 15 bases in between. In nucleotides, the CDR3 is TGCAGTGCTCGTCGGGGGGCGCTATCCTACGAGCAGTACTTC. As protein: CSARRGALSYEQYF.

With respect to this clonotype: A much larger clonotype is one base distant, so this may be a read error. The chain recombines TRBV6-5 with TRBJ2-5; possible D gene TRBD1, 6 bases. Germline V gene data show CDR1 as MNHEY and CDR2 as SVGAGI. The CDR3 length is 15 residues. V lost 4 bases to trimming and J lost 4 bases, with 16 bases between them. The CDR3 region is CASSSGAGARETQYF. The DNA of the CDR3 is TGTGCCAGCAGTTCCGGGGCAGGGGCCCGAGAGACCCAGTACTTC.